This record concerns one T cell receptor beta chain sequence. Antigen specificity is unknown. The CDR3 extends over 15 amino acids. Trimming removed 6 bases at V and 7 bases at J, with 18 bases between. Germline V gene data show CDR1 as MNHNS and CDR2 as SASEGT. The data are from a study of shared clonotypes between healthy human individuals. The naive CD8 fraction comprised CD45RO-negative cells positively selected for CCR7 and excluded terminally differentiated effector memory CD45RA+ cells. Study results and caveats: Compared with memory subsets, naive subsets generally had larger estimated richness.

Sequencing used immunoSEQ multiplex PCR; TCRdb keeps in-frame clones, though not all of them. Seen here are millions of clones, about 95% observed once, and the top ten hold 0.9% to 1.4%. The chain joins TRBV6-1 to TRBJ2-2; D is undetermined. The sequenced sample consisted of naive CD8+ T cells sorted from blood. The sequence came from a man aged 18 to 35 in good health. The CDR3 sequence is CASRIGKNVNGELFF. CDR3 sequence (DNA): TGTGCCAGCAGAATAGGAAAGAACGTAAACGGGGAGCTGTTTTTT.